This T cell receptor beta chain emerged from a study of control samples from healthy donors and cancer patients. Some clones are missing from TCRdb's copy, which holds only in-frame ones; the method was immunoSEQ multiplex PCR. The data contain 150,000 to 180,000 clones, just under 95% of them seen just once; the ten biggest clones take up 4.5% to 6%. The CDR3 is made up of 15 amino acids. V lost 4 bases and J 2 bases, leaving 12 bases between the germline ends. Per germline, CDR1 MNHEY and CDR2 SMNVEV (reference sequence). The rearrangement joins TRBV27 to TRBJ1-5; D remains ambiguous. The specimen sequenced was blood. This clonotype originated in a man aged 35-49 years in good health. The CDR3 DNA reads TGTGCCAGCAGTTCTCGGGGTGGGGGCAATCAGCCCCAGCATTTT. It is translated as CASSSRGGGNQPQHF.